The TCR beta chain described here comes from a study of radiotherapy plus CTLA-4 blockade in lung cancer. On the study more broadly: Objective responses emerged in over 15% of patients, and 30% to 40% attained disease control.

Notes on this clone: Its antigen is undetermined.

Overall study findings and caveats: With interferon-beta, early dynamics of blood T cell clones were reported to best predict response. Expansion of tumor-derived TCR clones was observed in blood after radiotherapy plus ipilimumab.

This CDR3 region has 16 residues. In germline, CDR1 is PRHDT, CDR2 FYEKMQ (reference sequence). Trimming took 5 bases from V and 3 from J; bases not matched to a gene: 11. Profiled with immunoSEQ multiplex PCR; TCRdb holds only in-frame clones, not every one. The data contain around 82,000 clones, around 78% of them singletons. Participants had chemo-refractory metastatic non-small-cell lung cancer and were treated with focal radiation plus ipilimumab CTLA-4 blockade. This chain uses TRBV13 with TRBJ1-1; 8 bases are shared with TRBD1. This TCR derives from a human donor with non-small cell lung cancer whose response to radiotherapy plus ipilimumab could not be evaluated. Some clones in this sample may be carry-over from other donors' samples. Sequenced material: peripheral blood, taken from a patient treated with radiotherapy plus ipilimumab. Here the CDR3 reads CASSDLAGTGDTEAFF. The CDR3 DNA is TGTGCCAGCAGCGACCTTGCCGGGACAGGTGACACTGAAGCTTTCTTT.